Listed here are 9 T cell receptor beta chains from one sample, sequenced in a study of tissue T cells after allogeneic stem cell transplantation. Enrolled prospectively were adult allogeneic hematopoietic cell transplant recipients whose graft-versus-host disease was steroid-refractory. Generated by immunoSEQ multiplex PCR, the TCRdb table keeps only in-frame clones and is missing some. The table shows around 4,000 clones, with roughly 78% occurring only once. The sample consisted of esophageal tissue, taken at autopsy. The receptors originated from a male patient over 55 with steroid-refractory graft-versus-host disease after an allogeneic stem cell transplant. Some T cells may have come from the graft donor.

The chain couples TRBV5-1 to TRBJ1-2, with TRBD1 matching 9 bases. CDR1 SGHRS and CDR2 YFSETQ come from the germline V gene. V lost 4 bases and J lost 8; bases outside the gene matches: 6. The CDR3 has 13 amino acids. The CDR3 is CASSPGTGKGYTF. In DNA form, the CDR3 reads TGCGCCAGCAGCCCGGGGACAGGGAAAGGCTACACCTTC.

V gene TRBV19 combines with J gene TRBJ1-1; the D gene is possibly TRBD1 (5 bases). Germline CDR1 LNHDA, CDR2 SQIVND (reference sequence). V dropped 6 bases and J dropped 5 bases, with 13 bases sitting between them. This CDR3 contains 13 residues. CDR3 DNA sequence: TGTGCCAGTAGGACATGGGGCGGAACTGAAGCTTTCTTT. It specifies CASRTWGGTEAFF.

The chain couples TRBV12-3 or TRBV12-4 to TRBJ2-3; 7 bases map to TRBD2. This CDR3 comprises 13 residues. V was pared by 5 bases and J by 7 bases, with 6 bases of the junction left unmatched. The CDR3 loop is CASSEPGLNTQYF. CDR3 nucleotides: TGTGCCAGCAGTGAGCCGGGACTAAATACGCAGTATTTT.

The rearrangement links TRBV28 to TRBJ1-2; D may be TRBD1 (6 bases). This CDR3 is 16 amino acids long. The ends were cut back, 6 bases at V and 1 base at J, with 18 bases in the middle. Germline V lookup: CDR1 MDHEN, CDR2 SYDVKM. In nucleotides, the CDR3 is TGTGCCAGCAGCCCTACAGGGTATCGGCTTAACTATGGCTACACCTTC. Its protein is CASSPTGYRLNYGYTF.

By share, this clone ranks as large. V usage is TRBV5-1 and J usage is TRBJ1-4; D unclear. Trimming removed 8 bases at V and 7 bases at J, with 15 bases between. The CDR3 loop spans 13 amino acids. In germline, CDR1 is SGHRS, CDR2 YFSETQ. DNA of the CDR3: TGCGCCAGTCAGGCTGACCTAGGTGAAAAACTGTTTTTT. As protein: CASQADLGEKLFF. The complete variable domain, with remaining parts taken from reference TRBV5-1 and TRBJ1-4, reads KAGVTQTPRYLIKTRGQQVTLSCSPISGHRSVSWYQQTPGQGLQFLFEYFSETQRNKGNFPGRFSGRQFSNSRSEMNVSTLELGDSALYLCASQADLGEKLFFGSGTQLSVL.

CDR3 nucleotides: TGCGCCAGCAGCCCCGGACTAGCGGGGGACTACGAGCAGTACTTC. This encodes CASSPGLAGDYEQYF. The chain uses TRBV5-1 and TRBJ2-7, with TRBD2 identical over 13 bases. This CDR3 comprises 15 residues. Germline CDR1 SGHRS, CDR2 YFSETQ. The J segment lost 3 bases and the V segment lost 4 bases, leaving 4 bases of the junction unmatched.

The chain employs TRBV10-3 and TRBJ2-5; D tentatively reads TRBD1 or TRBD2 (5 bases each). Per the germline V gene, CDR1 is ENHRY and CDR2 is SYGVKD. V lost 3 bases and J lost 5, with 16 bases in between. The CDR3 loop spans 15 amino acids. The DNA for the CDR3 is TGTGCCATCAGTGACGGGGACCCGTGGGGGGAGACCCAGTACTTC. Its protein is CAISDGDPWGETQYF.

The CDR3 DNA is TGTGCCAGCAGCTTAGCGGGTGAGGGATTCTCTGGAAACACCATATATTTT. It yields the protein CASSLAGEGFSGNTIYF. J is TRBJ1-3 and V is TRBV13; D remains unclear. The germline V and J ends were trimmed by 1 base and 0 bases, with 13 bases remaining between them. The germline CDR1 and CDR2 sequences are PRHDT and FYEKMQ (reference sequence). The CDR3 length is 17 residues.

This rearrangement joins TRBV7-2 to TRBJ2-7; TRBD2 agrees at 11 bases. The CDR3 covers 14 residues. Trimming at V came to 4 bases and at J to 4 bases, leaving 3 bases not matched to a gene. Germline loops: CDR1 SGHTA, CDR2 FQGNSA. CDR3 nucleotide sequence: TGTGCCAGCAGCTCCGGGACTAGCGGATACGAGCAGTACTTC. Protein: CASSSGTSGYEQYF.